Below, 25 T cell receptor beta chains from the same sample are listed, as sequenced in a study of T-cell reconstitution after alpha-beta-depleted transplantation in children. Construction of the TCRbeta library involved unique molecular identifiers. In TCRdb, the PCR reads were re-called with MiXCR into one record per CDR3 protein. This table has some 200,000 distinct CDR3 sequences, roughly a tenth appearing once. The starting material was PBMCs, obtained before TCRalphabeta/CD19-depleted stem cell transplant. The source is a child less than two years old with acute myeloid leukemia, due to receive a stem cell transplant.

Many counts were recorded for this clonotype. V usage is TRBV5-1 and J usage is TRBJ2-3, with 7 positions matching TRBD2. Germline V gives CDR1 SGHRS, CDR2 YFSETQ. The V segment lost 5 bases and the J segment 2 bases; nucleotides outside the gene matches: 2. This CDR3 has 13 amino acids. DNA for the CDR3: TGCGCCAGCAGGACTAGCCCCACAGATACGCAGTATTTT. This sequence encodes CASRTSPTDTQYF.

This clonotype was observed many times. The rearrangement links TRBV7-2 to TRBJ1-1; D gene ambiguous. The CDR3 has 13 amino acids. V shed 2 bases and J shed 0 bases, with 4 bases lying between them. Germline CDR1 is SGHTA and CDR2 is FQGNSA. CDR3 loop: CASSLQLNTEAFF. CDR3 sequence (DNA): TGTGCCAGCAGCTTACAATTGAACACTGAAGCTTTCTTT. The full variable domain, completed using reference TRBV7-2 and TRBJ1-1, is GAGVSQSPSNKVTEKGKDVELRCDPISGHTALYWYRQSLGQGLEFLIYFQGNSAPDKSGLPSDRFSAERTGGSVSTLTIQRTQQEDSAVYLCASSLQLNTEAFFGQGTRLTVV.

A remark on this clonotype: A much bigger clone sits one base away, suggesting this may be a read error. The chain couples TRBV24-1 to TRBJ2-7; D is ambiguous. There are 14 residues in the CDR3. CDR1 and CDR2 (germline): KGHDR, SFDVKD. Trimming shortened V by 4 bases and J by 2 bases, and 11 bases separated the two germline ends. The chain's CDR3 is CATSENTDPYEQYF. CDR3 bases: TGTGCCACCAGTGAAAACACAGACCCCTACGAGCAGTACTTC.

This clonotype was detected many times. The DNA of the CDR3 is TGTGCCAGCAGTTTATCGGGCCCCGTAGGACTAGCGGGAGCTCCAGATACGCAGTATTTT. It encodes CASSLSGPVGLAGAPDTQYF. The chain recombines TRBV27 with TRBJ2-3; 13 bases match TRBD2. V dropped 0 bases and J dropped 4; count of bases not matched to a gene: 13. Per the germline V gene, CDR1 is MNHEY and CDR2 is SMNVEV (reference sequence). The CDR3 runs to 20 residues.

Ten or more counts support this clonotype. V and J are TRBV3-1 and TRBJ2-7; the D gene is possibly TRBD1 (5 bases). Trimming left V 2 bases short and J 6 bases short, with 8 bases between. CDR3 length equals 12 residues. The germline gives CDR1 LGHDT, CDR2 YNNKEL (reference sequence). As DNA, the CDR3 is TGTGCCAGCAGCCAAACAGGTGCCGAGCAGTACTTC. Protein product: CASSQTGAEQYF.

On this clonotype itself: This may be a read error: a much more frequent sequence differs by one nucleotide. The V gene is TRBV25-1, the J gene TRBJ2-2; D might be TRBD2 (6 bases). Germline CDR1 is MGHDK and CDR2 is SYGVNS. This CDR3 comprises 18 residues. As DNA, the CDR3 is TGTGCCAGCAATGAAGGGAAAGGGCGGACTACGTGGACCGGGGAGCTGTTTTTT. Its translation is CASNEGKGRTTWTGELFF.

With respect to this clonotype: A much larger clone differs by one base, so this may be a read error. The chain couples TRBV29-1 to TRBJ1-2, with D hard to call. V was trimmed by 0 bases and J by 12 bases, leaving 8 bases between them. The CDR3 has 10 amino acids. Germline-derived CDR1 and CDR2 are SQVTM and ANQGSEA. The CDR3 here is CSVEDDSDTF. For the CDR3, the DNA is TGCAGCGTTGAAGATGACTCTGACACCTTC.

Ten or more counts support this clonotype. The V gene is TRBV11-2, the J gene TRBJ1-6; possible D gene TRBD1, 5 bases. Trimming pared 0 bases from V and 6 bases from J, leaving 12 bases between. Germline assignment: CDR1 SGHAT and CDR2 FQNNGV. This CDR3 region has 16 residues. The CDR3 reads CASSLEFDSRNSPLHF. Written as DNA, the CDR3 is TGTGCCAGCAGCTTAGAGTTCGACAGCCGTAATTCACCCCTCCACTTT.

The genes are TRBV30 and TRBJ2-7; D unclear. The CDR3 runs to 11 residues. Germline-derived CDR1 and CDR2 are GTSNPN and SVGIG (reference sequence). Trimming left V 0 bases short and J 4 bases short, with 4 bases between. This CDR3 reads CAWSVAYEQYF. The CDR3 bases are TGTGCCTGGAGTGTTGCGTACGAGCAGTACTTC.

This clonotype was counted ten times or more. This chain uses TRBV28 with TRBJ1-2, with D uncertain. Germline values: CDR1 MDHEN, CDR2 SYDVKM. The CDR3 consists of 12 residues. Trimming stripped 11 bases from V and 6 bases from J, with 16 bases between. CDR3 DNA sequence: TGTGCCGTCCTTATCGGGAGGCATGGCTACACCTTC. Amino acid sequence: CAVLIGRHGYTF.

This clonotype came up many times. The V gene is TRBV6-1, the J gene TRBJ2-3; 9 bases agree with TRBD1. The CDR3 sequence is 16 residues long. V was clipped by 3 bases and J by 3 bases; unmatched bases: 7. The germline gives CDR1 MNHNS, CDR2 SASEGT. The DNA for the CDR3 is TGTGCCAGCAGTGACCTGGGACAGGGTTGGACAGATACGCAGTATTTT. Translated, it gives CASSDLGQGWTDTQYF.

This clonotype showed up many times. This chain uses TRBV5-5 with TRBJ2-5, with D unresolved. Trimming left V 4 bases short and J 4 bases short, with 14 bases between. Per germline, CDR1 SGHKS and CDR2 YYEKEE (reference sequence). The length of the CDR3 is 14 residues. The CDR3 reads CASSLGLVLETQYF. CDR3 DNA: TGTGCCAGCAGCCTCGGCCTAGTCTTAGAGACCCAGTACTTC.

V usage is TRBV6-5 and J usage is TRBJ2-5; the match to TRBD2 covers 13 bases. Trimming removed 0 bases from V and 5 bases from J; junction bases left unmatched: 6. The germline CDR1 and CDR2 sequences are MNHEY and SVGAGI. The CDR3 sequence is 17 residues long. CDR3 in amino acids: CASSYSPGTSGVETQYF. DNA for the CDR3: TGTGCCAGCAGTTACTCCCCCGGGACTAGCGGGGTGGAGACCCAGTACTTC.

The count of this clonotype is one. A read error may produce the germline difference seen at one junction end. The chain is built from TRBV3-1 and TRBJ2-4; TRBD2 matches 9 bases. The germline CDR1 and CDR2 sequences are LGHDT and YNNKEL (reference sequence). The CDR3 is made up of 18 amino acids. The CDR3 protein is CTSTYLAGSSLAKNIQYF. The CDR3 DNA is TGTACCAGCACTTACCTAGCGGGATCATCGTTAGCCAAAAACATTCAGTACTTC.

This clonotype has a count of ten or more. The CDR3 loop is CSVGVAETQYF. As DNA, the CDR3 is TGCAGCGTTGGCGTAGCAGAGACCCAGTACTTC. The rearrangement joins TRBV29-1 to TRBJ2-5; D remains ambiguous. V lost 4 bases to trimming and J lost 4 bases, with 7 bases between them. This CDR3 is 11 amino acids long. In germline, CDR1 is SQVTM, CDR2 ANQGSEA.

In this sample, this clonotype turned up many times. This sequence joins TRBV6-2 or TRBV6-3 and TRBJ2-3; no reliable D call. In germline, CDR1 is MNHEY, CDR2 SVGEGT. V was clipped by 4 bases and J by 7 bases, with 12 bases between them. The length of the CDR3 is 13 residues. CDR3 amino acids: CASSSQPTHTQYF. The CDR3 DNA follows: TGTGCCAGCAGTTCCCAACCCACCCATACGCAGTATTTT.

This clonotype was observed many times. The chain has TRBV10-3 and TRBJ2-2; 7 bases line up with TRBD1. V trimming: 3 bases; J trimming: 5 bases; junction bases outside the gene matches: 9. This CDR3 has 16 amino acids. CDR1 is ENHRY and CDR2 is SYGVKD in the germline V gene. CDR3 in amino acids: CAISEEGAKWTGELFF. CDR3 nucleotides: TGTGCCATCAGTGAAGAGGGGGCTAAGTGGACCGGGGAGCTGTTTTTT.

This clonotype was picked up many times. This chain uses TRBV28 with TRBJ1-2, with a weak D call TRBD1 (6 bases). There are 13 residues in the CDR3. Deletions cut 8 bases from V and 4 bases from J, with 14 bases between. The V gene's germline CDR1 is MDHEN and CDR2 SYDVKM. DNA for the CDR3: TGTGCCAGCGCGAACAGGGAAACCTATGGCTACACCTTC. It yields the protein CASANRETYGYTF.

J is TRBJ1-5 and V is TRBV11-1, with D hard to call. The CDR3 has 14 residues. V dropped 1 base and J dropped 7 bases, with 11 bases sitting between them. In germline, CDR1 is SGHAT, CDR2 FQDESV (reference sequence). Here the CDR3 reads CASSLEGFGQPQHF. DNA for the CDR3: TGTGCCAGCAGCTTAGAAGGGTTCGGGCAGCCCCAGCATTTT.

This clonotype has only a few counts. This chain connects TRBV7-8 to TRBJ2-2; D is perhaps TRBD1 (5 bases). Trimming left V 3 bases short and J 4 bases short, with 18 bases between. The CDR3 is 17 residues long. CDR1 is SGHVS, CDR2 FQNEAQ, per germline. CDR3 sequence (DNA): TGTGCCAGCAGCTTTTACGGAACAGCTGGGGCCACCGGGGAGCTGTTTTTT. It codes for CASSFYGTAGATGELFF.

The V gene is TRBV5-1, the J gene TRBJ1-1, with no clear D. The CDR3 totals 15 residues. Trimming removed 2 bases from V and 2 bases from J, with 13 bases in between. Per the germline V gene, CDR1 is SGHRS and CDR2 is YFSETQ. The CDR3 loop reads CASSLRANTNTEAFF. CDR3 bases: TGCGCCAGCAGCTTAAGGGCCAACACAAACACTGAAGCTTTCTTT.

With respect to this clonotype: Because the CDR3 is missing its conserved closing phenylalanine or tryptophan, this is likely a read error. CDR3 sequence (DNA): TGTGCCAGCTACCCGGAGGCCGGGGAGCTGTTTTTA. Translated, it gives CASYPEAGELFL. The chain couples TRBV6-2 or TRBV6-3 to TRBJ2-2; TRBD2 might be the D (5 bases). The CDR3 runs 12 residues. The germline V gene encodes CDR1 MNHEY and CDR2 SVGEGT. V dropped 8 bases and J dropped 6 bases, with 10 bases sitting between them.

This clonotype has a count of ten or more. This sequence joins TRBV7-2 and TRBJ2-1, with D unclear. V lost 2 bases and J 6 bases, leaving 8 bases between the germline ends. Germline assignment: CDR1 SGHTA and CDR2 FQGNSA. CDR3 size: 13 residues. This chain's CDR3 is CASSLPQFNEQFF. CDR3 in DNA: TGTGCCAGCAGCTTACCGCAGTTCAATGAGCAGTTCTTC.

This clonotype was detected many times. One end of the junction varies from germline; a read error may be responsible. This chain connects TRBV7-7 to TRBJ2-3; 10 bases align to TRBD2. Germline V lookup: CDR1 SSHAT, CDR2 FNYEAQ (reference sequence). This CDR3 region has 17 residues. In DNA, the CDR3 is TGTGCTAGCAGCTTACGAGTAGGTCTAGCGGGAGCAGATACGCAGTATTTT. Translation: CASSLRVGLAGADTQYF.

This chain uses TRBV5-5 with TRBJ2-2, with TRBD2 as a possible D gene (6 bases). Germline V gene data show CDR1 as SGHKS and CDR2 as YYEKEE (reference sequence). Trimming removed 9 bases at V and 7 bases at J, with 19 bases between. The CDR3 has 14 amino acids. CDR3 in DNA: TGTGCCATCGGCCCGGGACTTGCTTACGGGGAGCTGTTTTTT. Its translation is CAIGPGLAYGELFF.